The entry below describes one TCR beta chain. The CDR3 is 14 residues long. Germline CDR1 is MNHNY and CDR2 is SVGAGI (reference sequence). J gave up 2 bases and V 5 bases, and 5 bases lay outside the gene matches. This entry is derived from a study of cytomegalovirus exposure and HLA in healthy donors. The wider study: Previous work identified 117 million unique TCR beta sequences from around 170 million T cells.

60 Vbeta and 13 Jbeta primers were used in PCR. Only in-frame clones appear in the TCRdb table, and some are missing; sequencing was by immunoSEQ multiplex PCR. The sample carries about 150,000 clones, 82% recorded once. These donors counted as nominally healthy when sampled, but unrecorded immune exposures were likely. The V and J genes are TRBV6-6 and TRBJ2-7; TRBD1 agrees at 8 bases. This TCR derives from a woman in her forties or fifties in good health and CMV-seropositive. Specimen: PBMCs. The CDR3 sequence is CASSTGTGAYEQYF. The DNA of the CDR3 is TGTGCCAGCAGTACCGGGACAGGAGCCTACGAGCAGTACTTC.